The sequence of this T cell receptor (beta chain) was determined in a study of T-cell memory formation after mild COVID-19 (dated by TCRdb to the early 2020s). Turning to the overall study: TCR sequence clusters from the two donors were found to be largely donor specific. Longitudinal TCRalpha and TCRbeta repertoire sequencing tracked T-cell clones expanding and contracting after mild COVID-19 in a couple of donors. The cohort was made up of two young adult volunteers, one female and one male, who were previously healthy.

V is pruned by 6 bases and J by 5 bases, leaving 15 bases of the junction without a gene match. The CDR3 measures 16 amino acids from cysteine to phenylalanine. This entry keeps only the CDR3 DNA: 48 bases, framed from base 1. As encoded in the germline V gene (reference sequence), CDR1 is LNHDA while CDR2 is SQIVND. As to this clonotype: No cognate antigen has been identified for it. The sample holds no much larger clone one base away, and base qualities are not on file.

TCRdb shows the sequencer as Illumina NovaSeq 6000. TCRalpha and TCRbeta cDNA libraries were built by 5'RACE with constant-segment primers, adding sample barcodes and unique molecular identifiers. Trizol reagent was used to extract RNA from every sample. Libraries were amplified in two PCR steps, with a second sample barcode and Illumina TruSeq adapters added in the second step. The libraries were sequenced on an Illumina NovaSeq using 2 x 150 bp paired-end reads. The authors' pipeline ran thus. The reads were demultiplexed and collapsed into UMI-guided consensus sequences using migec v1.2.7. Using mixcr v2.1.11, UMI consensuses were aligned to TRA and TRB V and J templates and then assembled into clonotypes. Expanded or contracted clonotypes were those called significant by both edgeR and NoisET, with noise models trained on biological replicates. For edgeR calls, the cutoffs were a false discovery rate-adjusted p below 0.01 and a log2 fold-change threshold of 1. As an exploratory analysis of dynamics, PCA with hierarchical clustering was applied to max-normalized trajectories of the 1000 most abundant clonotypes. Separately sequenced CD4+ and CD8+ repertoires were used to assign the CD4 or CD8 phenotype of responding clones. TCRdb reprocessed the public reads (quality trimming at Q25 with fastp, clone calling with MiXCR) and kept in-frame beta chains. Each CDR3 protein appears once, grouped with its most common genes and DNA. Here the V and J calls rest on TCRdb's processing, not on the authors' analysis. Across this sample there are 170,000 or so distinct CDR3 sequences, with 20% to 25% seen only once. About 23% of the sample is taken by the ten largest.

Ficoll-Paque density gradient centrifugation was used to isolate PBMCs. The paper as a whole reports these results and caveats: Balanced CD4/CD8 phenotypes were observed for clones contracting from day 15 to 85, whereas a bias towards CD4+ was observed for a second wave of clones expanding from day 15 to 37. The study included only a couple of mild cases, and larger cohorts that include severe cases with pre-infection samples were judged to be necessary. Some responding clones were found in pre-infection memory, which suggests that pre-existing cross-reactive memory T cells took part in the SARS-CoV-2 response. Contracting CD4+ clones were located mainly in the CM and EM memory subsets, whereas CD8+ clones were found to be enriched in EMRA. SARS-CoV-2 specificity was not confirmed for the second-wave clones peaking on day 37.

Recombination connected TRBV19 to TRBJ1-2, with TRBD1 matching 7 junction bases. The receptor was derived from an adult woman who had mild COVID-19 (a few samples of this study predate the infection). The sample titles of this study are shuffled in the database, so cell type and time point are left out; the donor was told from shared clones. Sequencing used PBMCs or a T cell subset sorted from them (not recorded which). The sequence in DNA is TGTGCCAGTAGCCATCCTACCACAACAGGGGCTTATGGCTACACCTTC. The translation is CASSHPTTTGAYGYTF.